This T cell receptor (beta chain) originates from a study of tumor and adjacent non-tumor tissue in lung cancer (dated by TCRdb to 2016 to 2019). For the study in its entirety: Of the cohort, around 12 patients had adenocarcinoma, 2 had squamous cell carcinoma and 1 had small cell lung cancer. Among the approximately 15 patients, ages ranged from about 31 to 85 years, some 10 were men and 5 were women, and disease was TNM stage I to III. Sequencing generated a total of more than 100 million productive TCRbeta reads, averaging about 4.2 million reads per sample. The study compared bulk TCRbeta repertoires from lung tumor tissue and matched distant non-tumor lung tissue of some 15 lung cancer patients. For each patient, one tumor sample and one normal lung sample were taken, giving around 31 paired specimens that underwent TCRbeta CDR3 sequencing. Overall study outcomes, separate from this receptor: Neither the sequencing platform nor unique molecular identifiers are mentioned in the methods. Peripheral blood was not sequenced, so blood TCRbeta repertoires were not examined in the lung cancer patients of the study. In normal lung, the top 100 clones accounted for a significantly larger cumulative share of the repertoire than in tumor tissue. Tumor tissue showed significantly higher TCR diversity (inverse Simpson) than normal lung tissue, at 431.37 vs 166.20 (P = 0.0075, Mann-Whitney U test). TCR diversity was significantly higher in younger patients, and greater tumor TCR diversity was associated with shorter overall survival and shorter disease-free survival. Only around 15 patients were included in the cohort, and the need for larger samples and more detailed clinical data was noted by the authors.

This clonotype has only a few counts. This receptor's antigen is unknown. The junction differs from germline at one of its ends, possibly a read error. RNA was isolated from bulk, unsorted tissue, and RNA quality was assessed with a NanoDrop ND-1000 and an Agilent 2100. Newly diagnosed lung cancer patients without prior chemotherapy who had been admitted for thoracic surgery in China between August and November 2014 were enrolled as donors. Anyone who had undergone radiotherapy or chemotherapy before, or who had another cancer at the same time, was left out of the study. Pieces of surgical tissue measuring about 1-2.2 cm3 were kept in RNAlater solution and stored at -80 degrees C until use. The method behind the library was multiplex PCR. Instrument used: Illumina HiSeq 2500. Following protocols modified from ARM-PCR, the researchers constructed TCRbeta libraries through three rounds of nested PCR with primers (Table S4). Before sequencing, PCR products of 200-500 bp were excised from the gel and purified with the QIAquick gel extraction kit. Per the source publication's procedure: Reads were cleaned with Trimmomatic, merged with FLASH into complete CDR3 sequences, and assigned to V(D)J germline segments with MiTCR. Clonal diversity was computed as the inverse Simpson's index with VDJtools. Productive reads were defined as in-frame sequences without a premature stop codon. Clones were called with MiXCR by TCRdb after fastp trimmed the public reads at Q25, and only in-frame beta chains were retained. Identical CDR3 proteins give one entry, which carries the most common genes and DNA. TCRdb's processing, not the study's, gives the V and J calls here. The table for this sample lists roughly 76,000 distinct CDR3 sequences; roughly 70% of them were counted only once. The top ten hold over 9.5% of the sample.

Via the germline V gene, CDR1 is SGHNT and CDR2 YENEEA. The CDR3 contains 14 residues, cysteine and phenylalanine counted. Solely the CDR3 DNA is kept, with 42 bases framed from the first base. The receptor was isolated from a woman between 70 and 85 years old with non-small cell lung cancer. The chain is made from TRBV11-3 and TRBJ2-1; 8 bases in the middle match TRBD2. The sequencing sample was made of lung tumor tissue. The DNA is TGTGCCAGCAGCCTGGGACTAGACTACAATGAGCAATTCTTC. Translated, this gives CASSLGLDYNEQFF.